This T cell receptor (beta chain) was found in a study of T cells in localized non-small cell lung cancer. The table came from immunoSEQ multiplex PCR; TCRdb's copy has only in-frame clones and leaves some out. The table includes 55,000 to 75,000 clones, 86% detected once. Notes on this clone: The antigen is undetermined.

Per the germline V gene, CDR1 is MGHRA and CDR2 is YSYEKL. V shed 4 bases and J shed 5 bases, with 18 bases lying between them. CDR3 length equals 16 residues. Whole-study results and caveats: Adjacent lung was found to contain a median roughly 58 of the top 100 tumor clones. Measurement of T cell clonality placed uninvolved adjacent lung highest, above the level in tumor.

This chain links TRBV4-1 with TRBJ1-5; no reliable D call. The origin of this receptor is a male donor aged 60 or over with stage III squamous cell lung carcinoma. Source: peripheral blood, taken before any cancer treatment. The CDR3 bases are TGCGCCAGCAGCCCGAGCGTATTGGGAGGGTATCAGCCCCAGCATTTT. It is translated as CASSPSVLGGYQPQHF.